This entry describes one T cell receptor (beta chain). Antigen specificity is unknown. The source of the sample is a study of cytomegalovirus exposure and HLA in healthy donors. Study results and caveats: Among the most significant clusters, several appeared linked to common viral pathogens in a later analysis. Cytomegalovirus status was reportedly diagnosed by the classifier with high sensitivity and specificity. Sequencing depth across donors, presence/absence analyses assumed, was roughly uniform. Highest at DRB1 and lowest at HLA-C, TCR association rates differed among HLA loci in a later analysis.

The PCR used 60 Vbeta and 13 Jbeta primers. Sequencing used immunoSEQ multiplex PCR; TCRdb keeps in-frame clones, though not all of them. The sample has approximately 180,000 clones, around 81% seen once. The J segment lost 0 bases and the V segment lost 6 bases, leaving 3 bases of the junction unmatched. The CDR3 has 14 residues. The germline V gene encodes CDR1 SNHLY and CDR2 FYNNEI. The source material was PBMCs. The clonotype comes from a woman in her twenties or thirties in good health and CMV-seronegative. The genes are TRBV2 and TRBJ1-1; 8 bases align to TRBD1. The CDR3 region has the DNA TGTGCCAGCAGGGCGACAGGGGTGAACACTGAAGCTTTCTTT. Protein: CASRATGVNTEAFF.